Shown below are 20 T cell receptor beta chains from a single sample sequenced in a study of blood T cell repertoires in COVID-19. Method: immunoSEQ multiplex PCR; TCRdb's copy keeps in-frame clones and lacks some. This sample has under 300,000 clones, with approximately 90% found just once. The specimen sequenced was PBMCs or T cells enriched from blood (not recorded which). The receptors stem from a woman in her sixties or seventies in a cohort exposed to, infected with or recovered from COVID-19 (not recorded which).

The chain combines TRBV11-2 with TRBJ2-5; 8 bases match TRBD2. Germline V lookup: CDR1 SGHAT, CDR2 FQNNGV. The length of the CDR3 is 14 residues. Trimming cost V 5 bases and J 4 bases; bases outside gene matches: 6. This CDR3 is CASSPSGRGETQYF. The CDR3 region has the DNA TGTGCCAGCAGCCCTAGCGGGCGGGGAGAGACCCAGTACTTC.

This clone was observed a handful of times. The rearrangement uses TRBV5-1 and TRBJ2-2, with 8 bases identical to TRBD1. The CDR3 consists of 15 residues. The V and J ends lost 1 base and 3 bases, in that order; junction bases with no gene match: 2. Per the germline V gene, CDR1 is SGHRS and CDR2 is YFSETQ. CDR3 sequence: CASSLRTGHTGELFF. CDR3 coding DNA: TGCGCCAGCAGCTTGAGGACAGGGCACACCGGGGAGCTGTTTTTT.

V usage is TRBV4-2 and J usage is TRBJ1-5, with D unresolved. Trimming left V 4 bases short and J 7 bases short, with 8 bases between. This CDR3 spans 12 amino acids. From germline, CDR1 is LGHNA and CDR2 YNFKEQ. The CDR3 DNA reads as TGTGCCAGCAGCCTCCCAGGACAGCCCCAGCATTTT. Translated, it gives CASSLPGQPQHF.

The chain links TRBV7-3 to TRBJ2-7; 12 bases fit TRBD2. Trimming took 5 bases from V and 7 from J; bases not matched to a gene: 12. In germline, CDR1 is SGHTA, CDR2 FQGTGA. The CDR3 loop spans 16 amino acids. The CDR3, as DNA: TGTGCCAGCAGCCCCGTGAAGACTAGCGGGAGATATGAGCAGTACTTC. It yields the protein CASSPVKTSGRYEQYF.

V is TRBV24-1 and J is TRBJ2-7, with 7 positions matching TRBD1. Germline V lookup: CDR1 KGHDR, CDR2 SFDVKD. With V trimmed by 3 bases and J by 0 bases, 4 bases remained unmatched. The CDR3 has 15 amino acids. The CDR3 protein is CATSDPRQGSYEQYF. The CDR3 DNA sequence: TGTGCCACCAGTGATCCCCGACAGGGCTCCTACGAGCAGTACTTC.

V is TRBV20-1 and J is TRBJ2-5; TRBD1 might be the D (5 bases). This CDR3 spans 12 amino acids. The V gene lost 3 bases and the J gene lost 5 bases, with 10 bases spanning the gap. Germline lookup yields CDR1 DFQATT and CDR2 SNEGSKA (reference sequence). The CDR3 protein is CSASRKGETQYF. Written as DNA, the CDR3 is TGCAGTGCTAGTCGTAAGGGGGAGACCCAGTACTTC.

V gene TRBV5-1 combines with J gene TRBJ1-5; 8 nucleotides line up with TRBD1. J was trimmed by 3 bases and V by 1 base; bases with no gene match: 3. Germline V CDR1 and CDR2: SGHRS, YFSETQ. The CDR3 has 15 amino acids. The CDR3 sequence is CASSLMGQDNQPQHF. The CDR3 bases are TGCGCCAGCAGCTTGATGGGACAGGACAATCAGCCCCAGCATTTT.

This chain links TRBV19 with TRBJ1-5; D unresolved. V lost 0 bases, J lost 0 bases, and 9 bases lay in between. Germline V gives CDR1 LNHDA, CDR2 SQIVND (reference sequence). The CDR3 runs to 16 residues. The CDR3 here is CASSIDLTYSNQPQHF. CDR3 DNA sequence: TGTGCCAGTAGTATAGATTTAACCTATAGCAATCAGCCCCAGCATTTT.

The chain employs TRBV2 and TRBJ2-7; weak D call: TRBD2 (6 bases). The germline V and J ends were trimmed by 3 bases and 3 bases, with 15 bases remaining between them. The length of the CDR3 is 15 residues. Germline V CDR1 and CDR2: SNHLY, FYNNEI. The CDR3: CASSEEGGKNYEQYF. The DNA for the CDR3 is TGTGCCAGCAGTGAGGAGGGCGGGAAGAACTACGAGCAGTACTTC. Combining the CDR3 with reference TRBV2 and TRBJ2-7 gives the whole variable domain EPEVTQTPSHQVTQMGQEVILRCVPISNHLYFYWYRQILGQKVEFLVSFYNNEISEKSEIFDDQFSVERPDGSNFTLKIRSTKLEDSAMYFCASSEEGGKNYEQYFGPGTRLTVT.

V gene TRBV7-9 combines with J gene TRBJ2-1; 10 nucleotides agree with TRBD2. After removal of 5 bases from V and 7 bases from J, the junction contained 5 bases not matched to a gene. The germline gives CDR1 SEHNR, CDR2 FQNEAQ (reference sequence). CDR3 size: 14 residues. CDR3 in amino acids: CASSPSGSPNEQFF. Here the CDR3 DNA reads TGTGCCAGCAGCCCTAGCGGGAGTCCTAATGAGCAGTTCTTC.

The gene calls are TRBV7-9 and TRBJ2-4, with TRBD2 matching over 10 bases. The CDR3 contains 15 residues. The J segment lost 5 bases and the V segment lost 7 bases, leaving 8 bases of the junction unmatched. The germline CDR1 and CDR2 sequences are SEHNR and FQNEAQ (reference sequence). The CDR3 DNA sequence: TGTGCCAGCACTACGCCAGGGACTAGCGAAAACATTCAGTACTTC. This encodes CASTTPGTSENIQYF.

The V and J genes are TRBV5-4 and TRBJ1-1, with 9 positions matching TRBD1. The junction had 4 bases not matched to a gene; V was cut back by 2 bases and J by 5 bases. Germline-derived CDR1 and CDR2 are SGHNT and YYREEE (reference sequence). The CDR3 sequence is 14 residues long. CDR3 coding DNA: TGTGCCAGCAGCTTAGGACAGGGGCAGACTGAAGCTTTCTTT. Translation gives CASSLGQGQTEAFF.

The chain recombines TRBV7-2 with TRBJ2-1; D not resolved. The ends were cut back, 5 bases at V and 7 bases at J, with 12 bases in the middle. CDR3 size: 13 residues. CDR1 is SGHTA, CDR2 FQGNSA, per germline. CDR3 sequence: CASSPYGWNEQFF. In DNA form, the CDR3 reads TGTGCCAGCAGCCCGTACGGGTGGAATGAGCAGTTCTTC.

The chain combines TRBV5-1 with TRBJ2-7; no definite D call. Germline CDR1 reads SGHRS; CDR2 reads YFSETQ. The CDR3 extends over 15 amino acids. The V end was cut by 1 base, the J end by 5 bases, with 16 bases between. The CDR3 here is CASSLYTLTSNEQYF. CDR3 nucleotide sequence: TGCGCCAGCAGCTTGTATACGTTAACGAGCAACGAGCAGTACTTC.

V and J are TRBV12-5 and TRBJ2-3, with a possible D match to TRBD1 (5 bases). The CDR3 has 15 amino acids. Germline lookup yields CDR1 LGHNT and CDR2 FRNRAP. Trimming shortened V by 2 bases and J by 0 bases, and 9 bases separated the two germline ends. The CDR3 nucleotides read TGTGCTAGTGGTTTGTTCCAGGGTAGCACAGATACGCAGTATTTT. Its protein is CASGLFQGSTDTQYF.

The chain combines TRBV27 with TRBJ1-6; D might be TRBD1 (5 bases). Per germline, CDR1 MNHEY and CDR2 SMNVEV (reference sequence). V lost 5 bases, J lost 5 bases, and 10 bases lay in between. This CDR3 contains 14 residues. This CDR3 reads CASSAGGDNSPLHF. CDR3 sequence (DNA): TGTGCCAGCAGTGCGGGGGGTGATAATTCACCCCTCCACTTT.

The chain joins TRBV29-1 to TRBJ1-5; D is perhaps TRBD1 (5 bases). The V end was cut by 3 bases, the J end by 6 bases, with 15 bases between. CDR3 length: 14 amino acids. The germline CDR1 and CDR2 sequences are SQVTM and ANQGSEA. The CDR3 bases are TGCAGCGTTGATCTCCGGGGGTGGGTTCAGCCCCAGCATTTT. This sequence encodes CSVDLRGWVQPQHF. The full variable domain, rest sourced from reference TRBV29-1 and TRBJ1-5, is SAVISQKPSRDICQRGTSLTIQCQVDSQVTMMFWYRQQPGQSLTLIATANQGSEATYESGFVIDKFPISRPNLTFSTLTVSNMSPEDSSIYLCSVDLRGWVQPQHFGDGTRLSIL.

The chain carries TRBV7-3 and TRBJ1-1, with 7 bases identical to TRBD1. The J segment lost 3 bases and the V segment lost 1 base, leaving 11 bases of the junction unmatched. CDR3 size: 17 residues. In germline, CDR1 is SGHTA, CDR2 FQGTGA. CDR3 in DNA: TGTGCCAGCAGCTTAATAGGGCAGGGGGTTGTTGACACTGAAGCTTTCTTT. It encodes CASSLIGQGVVDTEAFF.

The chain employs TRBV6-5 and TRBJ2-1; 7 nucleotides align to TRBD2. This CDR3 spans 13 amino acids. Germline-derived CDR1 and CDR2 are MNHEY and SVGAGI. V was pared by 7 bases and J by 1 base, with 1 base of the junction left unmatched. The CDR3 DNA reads TGTGCCAGCACGCGGGGGTCCTACAATGAGCAGTTCTTC. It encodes CASTRGSYNEQFF.

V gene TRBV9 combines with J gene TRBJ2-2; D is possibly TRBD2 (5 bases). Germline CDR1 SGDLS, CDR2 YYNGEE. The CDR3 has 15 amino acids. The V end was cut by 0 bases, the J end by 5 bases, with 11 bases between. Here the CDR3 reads CASSVEATSTGELFF. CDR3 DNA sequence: TGTGCCAGCAGCGTAGAGGCCACTAGTACCGGGGAGCTGTTTTTT.